Sequencing of this T cell receptor (beta chain) was carried out in a study of T-cell reconstitution after alpha-beta-depleted transplantation in children. Study findings and constraints: Recipient T cells and thymic progenitors that survived gave rise to the high TCRbeta diversity observed at day 60 in some patients. In patients about two months after transplant, alpha-beta T cells reportedly arose from several hundred expanded graft clones. It was newly produced T cells that mostly accounted for T-cell counts and diversity one year after transplant.

This clonotype has only a few counts. What it binds is unknown. The CDR3 length is 13 residues. Germline V gene data show CDR1 as SGHRS and CDR2 as YFSETQ. V lost 4 bases, J lost 1 base, and 8 bases lay in between. TCRbeta library preparation incorporated unique molecular identifiers. Via MiXCR, TCRdb re-called the PCR reads, giving one row per CDR3 protein. The sample consists of about 130,000 distinct CDR3 sequences, 8% to 10% of them appearing once. This TCR was sampled from a girl less than two years old who had a stem cell transplant for combined immunodeficiency, so the T cells may come from the graft donor. This chain links TRBV5-1 with TRBJ1-1; a weak D match, TRBD1 (6 bases). This sample comprised PBMCs, mostly from graft donor cells, obtained 180 days after TCRalphabeta/CD19-depleted stem cell transplant. This CDR3 is CASSPTGNTEAFF. The CDR3, as DNA: TGCGCCAGCAGCCCGACAGGGAACACTGAAGCTTTCTTT.